This T cell receptor beta chain was obtained from a study of blood T cell repertoires in COVID-19. Study in general: Spain, Italy and the United States supplied samples that represented acute and convalescent COVID-19. T cells, B-cell-depleted T cells, or PBMCs provided the cDNA or gDNA that served as material.

Methods used by the authors: It was from reference gene primer amplification that nucleated cell counts were estimated. Clones were sequenced by immunoSEQ multiplex PCR, and TCRdb holds only the in-frame ones, with some missing. V, J and clone size derive from that table, while D and trimming were established from the DNA sequence. The sample yields roughly 70,000 clones, roughly four fifths seen once. This clone was counted only a few times. This CDR3 spans 13 amino acids. Germline V gene data show CDR1 as SGHTA and CDR2 as FQGNSA. Between the trimmed V and J ends, which lost 1 base and 4 bases, there was a span of 4 bases.

The sequencing sample was made of peripheral blood. The sequence was collected from a woman aged 60 to 75 with acute or convalescent COVID-19. V gene TRBV7-2 combines with J gene TRBJ2-2; D call uncertain. The CDR3 DNA sequence: TGTGCCAGCAGCTTAGTAGCCACCGGGGAGCTGTTTTTT. Amino acid sequence: CASSLVATGELFF.